A selection of T cell receptor beta chains follows, all from one sample in a study of type 1 and type 2 diabetes patients. TCRdb called the multiplex PCR reads again in MiXCR, with one record for every CDR3 protein. The sample consists of approximately 260,000 distinct CDR3 sequences, around 47% of them appearing once. Input material: peripheral blood mononuclear cells (PBMCs). The source of these receptors is a man aged 18 to 29 with type 2 diabetes. Each CDR3 is given with its conserved first and last residue. The order of the fields is J gene, clone size, D gene, V gene, CDR3 DNA, CDR3 protein. The D gene is left open where the match is weak. Rows may omit the clone size; those that give it use once, few, many or a size class.

TRBJ2-5	-	-	TRBV25-1	TGTGCCAGCAGTGGTATCGAGACCCAGTACTTC	CASSGIETQYF
TRBJ2-7	-	TRBD2	TRBV10-1	TGTGCCATCAGTGTGGGTAGCGGGAGGGGCTACGAGCAGTACTTC	CAISVGSGRGYEQYF
TRBJ2-5	-	-	TRBV18	TGTGCCAGCTCGCCCGATCAGGGCCAAGAGACCCGGTACTTC	CASSPDQGQETRYF
TRBJ2-3	-	TRBD2	TRBV7-2	TGTGCCAGCAGCCCAGGCGGACTAGCGAGCACAGATACGCAGTATTTT	CASSPGGLASTDTQYF
TRBJ1-1	-	-	TRBV7-6	TGTGCCAGCAGTTTACACGAGAACACTGAAGCTTTCTTT	CASSLHENTEAFF
TRBJ2-7	-	-	TRBV18	TGTGCCAGCTCACAGACAGGCGTCTCCGACGAGCAGTACTTC	CASSQTGVSDEQYF
TRBJ1-5	-	-	TRBV19	TGTGCCAGTAGTATTCACGGGACTAGCAATCAGCCCCAGCATTTT	CASSIHGTSNQPQHF
TRBJ1-1	-	-	TRBV27	TGTGCCAGCAGCAGAGGGGGGCGCACTGAAGCTTTCTTT	CASSRGGRTEAFF
TRBJ1-2	-	TRBD1	TRBV28	TGTGCCAGCAGAACTTCCGGGACAGGGGCTTATGGCTACACCTTC	CASRTSGTGAYGYTF
TRBJ2-7	-	-	TRBV20-1	TGCAGTGCTAGAGGGCGGTGGGGCTACGAGCAGTACTTC	CSARGRWGYEQYF
TRBJ1-4	few	-	TRBV7-8	TGTGCCAGCAGCAGACAGAGGACTAATGAAAAACTGTTTTTT	CASSRQRTNEKLFF
TRBJ2-5	-	TRBD1	TRBV7-3	TGTGCCAGCAGCTCCCAGCTGGACCAAGGGACAGCGCAAGAGACCCAGTACTTC	CASSSQLDQGTAQETQYF
TRBJ2-7	-	-	TRBV6-2/TRBV6-3	TGTGCCAGCAGCTTCCACGACAGCTACGAGCAGTACTTC	CASSFHDSYEQYF
TRBJ2-2	few	-	TRBV10-1	TGCGCCAGCAGTGAAGGAGGGGAGAGCACCGGGGAGCTGTTTTTT	CASSEGGESTGELFF
TRBJ1-2	few	-	TRBV20-1	TGCAGTGCTAGTCGTTTAAGCTCTGGCTACACCTTC	CSASRLSSGYTF
TRBJ1-5	-	TRBD1	TRBV10-3	TGTGCCATCAGTGATGGCAGGGGGCCGTATCAGCCCCAGCATTTT	CAISDGRGPYQPQHF
TRBJ2-7	-	-	TRBV28	TGTGCCAGCAGTTTCGGGCTTAACTACGAGCAGTACTTC	CASSFGLNYEQYF
TRBJ2-6	-	-	TRBV30	TGTGCCTGGAGAACCGGCTCTGGGGCCAACGTCCTGACTTTC	CAWRTGSGANVLTF
TRBJ1-2	few	TRBD1	TRBV12-3/TRBV12-4	TGTGCCAGCAGTTGGGGACAGGGGTACTATGGCTACACCTTC	CASSWGQGYYGYTF
TRBJ2-5	few	-	TRBV9	TGTGCCAGCAGCGTAGTAGGGGCGGGAGAGACCCAGTACTTC	CASSVVGAGETQYF
TRBJ2-1	-	TRBD2	TRBV9	TGTGCCAGCAGCGCACTAGCGGGGGACTACAATGAGCAGTTCTTC	CASSALAGDYNEQFF
TRBJ1-3	-	-	TRBV6-5	TGTGCCAGCAGTCCGACAGACCCAAACACCATATATTTT	CASSPTDPNTIYF
TRBJ1-1	-	TRBD1	TRBV29-1	TGCAGCGTCGGGGGACAGGACAGGGGTCACACTGAAGCTTTCTTT	CSVGGQDRGHTEAFF
TRBJ2-7	-	-	TRBV19	TGTGCCAGTAGGCTCGTAGGGGCCGTCGGCGAGCAGTACTTC	CASRLVGAVGEQYF
TRBJ1-1	-	-	TRBV19	TGTGCCAGTAGTGAACAGGGTACGAACACTGAAGCTTTCTTT	CASSEQGTNTEAFF
TRBJ1-2	few	-	TRBV2	TGTGCCAGCAAGGAGAACGAACGGGGCTACACCTTC	CASKENERGYTF
TRBJ1-2	-	-	TRBV6-5	TGTGCCACGAGACAGGACCTGAGGTATGGCTACACCTTC	CATRQDLRYGYTF
TRBJ2-5	-	-	TRBV7-2	TGTGCCAGCAGCTTATACGGGGGGCGGGAGACCCAGTACTTC	CASSLYGGRETQYF
TRBJ2-7	-	-	TRBV2	TGTGCCAGCATGGATTACGAGCAGTACTTC	CASMDYEQYF
TRBJ1-1	-	TRBD1	TRBV5-1	TGCGCCAGCAAGTATAGTGGGACAGGGGTAAGGGGCACTGAAGCTTTCTTT	CASKYSGTGVRGTEAFF
TRBJ2-5	-	-	TRBV7-6	TGTGCCAGCAGCCCACAGTGGGGGATGGGAGAGACCCAGTACTTC	CASSPQWGMGETQYF
TRBJ1-2	-	TRBD1	TRBV28	TGTGCCAGCAGTCCGCACCAGGGGGCCAGAGGCTACACCTTC	CASSPHQGARGYTF
TRBJ1-2	once	-	TRBV27	TGTGCCAGCAGGAAGGGCTCTACTACCCGCTATGGCTACACCTTC	CASRKGSTTRYGYTF
TRBJ1-4	few	-	TRBV20-1	TGCAGTGCTCCCGAACAGGGAAATGAAAAACTGTTTTTT	CSAPEQGNEKLFF
TRBJ2-7	few	-	TRBV2	TGTGCCAGCTCGATCCAGGACTACGAGCAGTACTTC	CASSIQDYEQYF
TRBJ2-3	-	-	TRBV15	TGTGCCACCCAGGGCACTAGCACAGATACGCAGTATTTT	CATQGTSTDTQYF
TRBJ1-4	-	TRBD1	TRBV7-7	TGTGCTAGCGCCCCGACAGGGCAAGAAAAACTGTTTTTT	CASAPTGQEKLFF
TRBJ2-7	-	TRBD1	TRBV7-6	TGTGCCAGCAGCAGTACAGGGGGATGGGACGAGCTGTACTTC	CASSSTGGWDELYF
TRBJ2-1	-	-	TRBV27	TGTGCCAGCAGTCCTTCGGACAGCTTGGGCTCCTACGAGCAGTTCTTC	CASSPSDSLGSYEQFF
TRBJ2-7	-	TRBD1	TRBV5-8	TGTGCCAGCAGCCAGATTAGCTTGGACAGGGGTTACGAGCAGTACTTC	CASSQISLDRGYEQYF
TRBJ2-3	few	-	TRBV7-8	TGTGCCAGCAGCTTCTATGGCTTCAGCACAGATACGCAGTATTTT	CASSFYGFSTDTQYF
TRBJ2-1	-	-	TRBV6-4	TGTGCCAGCAGTGACTCGGGTTGGGGAAATGAGCAGTTCTTC	CASSDSGWGNEQFF
TRBJ2-7	few	-	TRBV7-8	TGTGCCAGCGCCAAAACCTACGAGCAGTACTTC	CASAKTYEQYF
TRBJ1-2	few	-	TRBV19	TGTGCCAGTAGTATAGATAGGTTAGGATATAACTATGGCTACACCTTC	CASSIDRLGYNYGYTF
TRBJ2-3	-	TRBD2	TRBV9	TGTGCCAGCAGCGTAGACGGGACTAGCGGGAGAGTAGATACGCAGTATTTT	CASSVDGTSGRVDTQYF